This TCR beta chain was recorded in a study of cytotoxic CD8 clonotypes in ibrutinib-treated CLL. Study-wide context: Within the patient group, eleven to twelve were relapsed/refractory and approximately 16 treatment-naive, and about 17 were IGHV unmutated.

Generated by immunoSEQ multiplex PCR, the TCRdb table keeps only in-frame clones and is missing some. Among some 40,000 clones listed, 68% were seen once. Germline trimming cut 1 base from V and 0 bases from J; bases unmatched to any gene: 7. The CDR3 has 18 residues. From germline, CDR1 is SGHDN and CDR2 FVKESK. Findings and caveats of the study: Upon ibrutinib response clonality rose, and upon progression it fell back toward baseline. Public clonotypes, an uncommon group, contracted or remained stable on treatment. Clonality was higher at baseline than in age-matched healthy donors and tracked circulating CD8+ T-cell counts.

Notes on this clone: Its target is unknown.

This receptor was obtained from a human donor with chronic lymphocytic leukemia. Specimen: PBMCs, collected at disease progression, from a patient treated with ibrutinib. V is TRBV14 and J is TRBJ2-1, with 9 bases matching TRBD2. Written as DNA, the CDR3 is TGTGCCAGCAGCCAAGCCGGGGTAGCGGGGGCCTCCTACAATGAGCAGTTCTTC. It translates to CASSQAGVAGASYNEQFF.